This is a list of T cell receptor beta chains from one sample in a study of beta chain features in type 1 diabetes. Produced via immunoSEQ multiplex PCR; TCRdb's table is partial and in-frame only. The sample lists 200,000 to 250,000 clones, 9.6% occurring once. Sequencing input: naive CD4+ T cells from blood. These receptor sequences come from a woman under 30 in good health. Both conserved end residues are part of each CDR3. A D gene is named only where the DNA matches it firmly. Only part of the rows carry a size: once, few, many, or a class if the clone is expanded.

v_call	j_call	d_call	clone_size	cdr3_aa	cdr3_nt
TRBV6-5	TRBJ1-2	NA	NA	CASSYSGEVNYGYTF	TGTGCCAGCAGCTACTCCGGGGAGGTGAACTATGGCTACACCTTC
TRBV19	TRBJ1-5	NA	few	CASSISRATNYDQPQHF	TGTGCCAGTAGTATTAGCAGGGCCACGAACTATGATCAGCCCCAGCATTTT
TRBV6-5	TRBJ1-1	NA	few	CASSYGRNTEAFF	TGTGCCAGCAGTTACGGCAGGAACACTGAAGCTTTCTTT
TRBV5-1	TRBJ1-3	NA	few	CASSSGGNTIYF	TGCGCCAGCAGCTCGGGGGGAAACACCATATATTTT
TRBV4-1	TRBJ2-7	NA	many	CASSQALAGPYEQYF	TGCGCCAGCAGCCAAGCGTTGGCTGGCCCCTACGAGCAGTACTTC
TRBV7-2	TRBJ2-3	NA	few	CASSSRTVSSTDTQYF	TGTGCCAGCAGCTCGAGGACAGTGTCTAGCACAGATACGCAGTATTTT
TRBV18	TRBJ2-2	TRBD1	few	CASSPPYTGGDGELFF	TGTGCCAGCTCACCACCTTACACAGGGGGCGACGGGGAGCTGTTTTTT
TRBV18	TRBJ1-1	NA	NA	CASSPTPEVGTEAFF	TGTGCCAGCTCACCAACCCCGGAGGTCGGCACTGAAGCTTTCTTT
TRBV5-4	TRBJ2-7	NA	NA	CASSPYGGSSYEQYF	TGTGCCAGCAGCCCGTATGGGGGGAGCTCCTACGAGCAGTACTTC
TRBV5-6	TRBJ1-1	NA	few	CASSLFTGEAFF	TGTGCCAGCAGCTTGTTTACAGGCGAAGCTTTCTTT
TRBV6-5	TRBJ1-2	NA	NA	CASRSRQAGYGYTF	TGTGCCAGCAGAAGCAGGCAGGCGGGCTATGGCTACACCTTC
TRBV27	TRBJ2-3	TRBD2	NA	CASSFRVSGLDTQYF	TGTGCCAGCAGTTTTCGGGTTAGCGGGCTGGATACGCAGTATTTT
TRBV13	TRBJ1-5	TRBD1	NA	CASSRGQGNQPQHF	TGTGCCAGCAGCAGAGGACAGGGGAATCAGCCCCAGCATTTT
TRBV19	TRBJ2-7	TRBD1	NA	CASSIGQGGEQYF	TGTGCCAGTAGTATTGGACAGGGAGGCGAGCAGTACTTC
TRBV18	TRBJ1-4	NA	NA	CASSPPNKNEKLFF	TGTGCCAGCTCACCTCCGAACAAGAATGAAAAACTGTTTTTT
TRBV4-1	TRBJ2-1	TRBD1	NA	CASSQARTGGYNEQFF	TGCGCCAGCAGCCAAGCTCGGACAGGGGGATACAATGAGCAGTTCTTC
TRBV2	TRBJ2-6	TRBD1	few	CASSARGTGNSGANVLTF	TGTGCCAGCAGTGCTAGGGGGACAGGGAACTCTGGGGCCAACGTCCTGACTTTC
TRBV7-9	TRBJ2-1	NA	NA	CASSLAGSPRNEQFF	TGTGCCAGCAGCTTAGCCGGGAGCCCTAGGAATGAGCAGTTCTTC
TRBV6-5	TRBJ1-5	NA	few	CATKDSLGRPQHF	TGTGCCACGAAGGACAGCCTGGGGAGGCCCCAGCATTTT
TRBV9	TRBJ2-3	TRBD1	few	CASSAKPGQPSPDTQYF	TGTGCCAGCAGCGCAAAGCCGGGACAGCCTTCCCCAGATACGCAGTATTTT
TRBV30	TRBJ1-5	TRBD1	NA	CAWSAYTGVSQPQHF	TGTGCCTGGAGTGCCTACACAGGGGTGAGTCAGCCCCAGCATTTT
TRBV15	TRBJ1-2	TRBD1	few	CATSRAQGALYGYTF	TGTGCCACCAGCAGAGCTCAGGGGGCCCTCTATGGCTACACCTTC
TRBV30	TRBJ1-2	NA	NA	CAWGVYGYTF	TGTGCCTGGGGAGTATATGGCTACACCTTC
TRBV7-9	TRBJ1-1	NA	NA	CASSLAGRGTEAFF	TGTGCCAGCAGCTTGGCGGGGCGGGGGACTGAAGCTTTCTTT
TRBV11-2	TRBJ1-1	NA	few	CASSFTDTLGTEAFF	TGTGCCAGCAGCTTTACGGACACCCTGGGGACTGAAGCTTTCTTT
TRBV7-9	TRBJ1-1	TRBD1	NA	CASSPPGQGLTEAFF	TGTGCCAGCAGCCCACCCGGACAGGGGTTAACTGAAGCTTTCTTT
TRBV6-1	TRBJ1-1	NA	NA	CATSSGYNTEAFF	TGTGCCACCTCGTCGGGGTACAACACTGAAGCTTTCTTT
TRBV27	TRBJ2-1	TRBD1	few	CASRQGAYNEQFF	TGTGCCAGCAGGCAGGGGGCCTACAATGAGCAGTTCTTC
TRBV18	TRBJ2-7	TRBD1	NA	CASSPKTGGGNEQYF	TGTGCCAGCTCACCGAAGACAGGGGGCGGGAACGAGCAGTACTTC
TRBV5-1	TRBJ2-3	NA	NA	CASSLVRRFLTDTQYF	TGCGCCAGCAGCTTGGTAAGGCGGTTCCTCACAGATACGCAGTATTTT
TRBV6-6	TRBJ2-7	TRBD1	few	CASSSPDRGWYEQYF	TGTGCCAGCAGCTCCCCGGACAGGGGATGGTACGAGCAGTACTTC
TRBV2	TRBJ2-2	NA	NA	CASRAAGELFF	TGTGCCAGCAGGGCGGCCGGGGAGCTGTTTTTT
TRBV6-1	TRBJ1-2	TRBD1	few	CASSGGQEYYGYTF	TGTGCCAGCAGTGGAGGACAGGAATACTATGGCTACACCTTC
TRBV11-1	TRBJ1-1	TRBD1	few	CASSLEGAAEAFF	TGTGCCAGCAGCTTAGAGGGGGCTGCTGAAGCTTTCTTT
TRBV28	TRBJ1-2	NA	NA	CASSLGGATNNYGYTF	TGTGCCAGCAGTTTAGGAGGGGCTACAAATAACTATGGCTACACCTTC
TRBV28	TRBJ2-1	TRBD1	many	CASSSRDSTYNEQFF	TGTGCCAGCAGCTCCAGGGACAGTACCTACAATGAGCAGTTCTTC